This TCR beta chain was observed in a study of T cell responses to AZD1222 COVID-19 vaccine. As for the study in general: Second-dose recipients at about 4 or about 12 weeks were treated as one pooled group.

Here immunoSEQ multiplex PCR was the method, and the copy in TCRdb shows in-frame clones only, minus some. The sample records 95,000 to 100,000 clones, about 90% being singletons. Trimming cost V 0 bases and J 3 bases; bases outside gene matches: 4. Germline V gives CDR1 SGHDT, CDR2 YYEEEE. The CDR3 loop spans 16 amino acids. The receptor was isolated from an adult in good health. The chain carries TRBV5-6 and TRBJ1-3, with 9 bases aligning to TRBD1. The sample in question was peripheral blood, obtained on day 0 of AZD1222 vaccination. CDR3 sequence: CASSLVGQGIGNTIYF. The DNA for the CDR3 is TGTGCCAGCAGCTTGGTAGGACAGGGGATTGGAAACACCATATATTTT.